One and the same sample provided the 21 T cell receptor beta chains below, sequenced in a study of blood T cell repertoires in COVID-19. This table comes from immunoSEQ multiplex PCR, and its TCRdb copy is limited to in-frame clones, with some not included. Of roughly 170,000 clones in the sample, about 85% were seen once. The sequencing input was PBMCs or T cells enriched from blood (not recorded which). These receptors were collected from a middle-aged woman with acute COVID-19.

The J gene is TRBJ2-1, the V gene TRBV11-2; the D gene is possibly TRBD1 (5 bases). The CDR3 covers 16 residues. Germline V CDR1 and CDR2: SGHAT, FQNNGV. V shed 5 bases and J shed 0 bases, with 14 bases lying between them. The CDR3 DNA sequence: TGTGCCAGCAGCCGCCGAAGCGACAGCTCCTACAATGAGCAGTTCTTC. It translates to CASSRRSDSSYNEQFF.

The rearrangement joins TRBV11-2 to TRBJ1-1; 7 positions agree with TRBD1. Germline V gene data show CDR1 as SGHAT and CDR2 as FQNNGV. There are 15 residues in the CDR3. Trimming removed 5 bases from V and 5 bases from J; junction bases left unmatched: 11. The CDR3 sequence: CASSPKQGRRTEAFF. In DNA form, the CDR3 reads TGTGCCAGCAGCCCGAAACAGGGGAGAAGAACTGAAGCTTTCTTT. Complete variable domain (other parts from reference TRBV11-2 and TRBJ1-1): EAGVAQSPRYKIIEKRQSVAFWCNPISGHATLYWYQQILGQGPKLLIQFQNNGVVDDSQLPKDRFSAERLKGVDSTLKIQPAKLEDSAVYLCASSPKQGRRTEAFFGQGTRLTVV.

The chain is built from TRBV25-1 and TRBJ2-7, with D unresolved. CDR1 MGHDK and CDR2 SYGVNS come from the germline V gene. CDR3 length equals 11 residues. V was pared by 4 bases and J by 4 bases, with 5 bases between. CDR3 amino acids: CASSVVYEQYF. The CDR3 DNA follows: TGTGCCAGCAGTGTCGTGTACGAGCAGTACTTC.

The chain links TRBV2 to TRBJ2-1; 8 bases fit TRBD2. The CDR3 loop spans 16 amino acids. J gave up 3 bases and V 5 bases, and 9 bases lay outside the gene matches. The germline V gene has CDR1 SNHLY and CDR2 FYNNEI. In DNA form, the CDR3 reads TGTGCCAGCAGTTTGACCGGGACTAGGGGCTACAATGAGCAGTTCTTC. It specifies CASSLTGTRGYNEQFF.

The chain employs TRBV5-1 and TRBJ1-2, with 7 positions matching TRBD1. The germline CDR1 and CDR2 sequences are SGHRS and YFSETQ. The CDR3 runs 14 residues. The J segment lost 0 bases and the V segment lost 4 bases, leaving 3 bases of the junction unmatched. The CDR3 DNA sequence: TGCGCCAGCAGCAGCGGACAGGCTAACTATGGCTACACCTTC. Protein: CASSSGQANYGYTF.

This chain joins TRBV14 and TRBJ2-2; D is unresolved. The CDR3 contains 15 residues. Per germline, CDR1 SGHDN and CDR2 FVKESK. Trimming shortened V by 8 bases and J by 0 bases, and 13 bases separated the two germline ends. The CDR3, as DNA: TGTGCCAGCCGAATTAGCCGCTCGAACACCGGGGAGCTGTTTTTT. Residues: CASRISRSNTGELFF. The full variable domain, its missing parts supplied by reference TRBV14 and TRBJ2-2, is EAGVTQFPSHSVIEKGQTVTLRCDPISGHDNLYWYRRVMGKEIKFLLHFVKESKQDESGMPNNRFLAERTGGTYSTLKVQPAELEDSGVYFCASRISRSNTGELFFGEGSRLTVL.

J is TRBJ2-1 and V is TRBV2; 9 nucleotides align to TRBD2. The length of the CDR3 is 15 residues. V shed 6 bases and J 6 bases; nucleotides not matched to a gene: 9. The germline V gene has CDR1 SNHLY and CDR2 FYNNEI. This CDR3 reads CASRALAGDINEQFF. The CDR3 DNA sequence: TGTGCCAGCAGGGCCTTAGCGGGAGATATCAATGAGCAGTTCTTC.

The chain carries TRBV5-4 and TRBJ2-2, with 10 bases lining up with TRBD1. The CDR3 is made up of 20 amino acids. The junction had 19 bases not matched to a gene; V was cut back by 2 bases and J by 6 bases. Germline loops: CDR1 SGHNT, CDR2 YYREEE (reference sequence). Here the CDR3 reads CASSLGLVYGTGVIAGELFF. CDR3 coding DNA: TGTGCCAGCAGCTTAGGTTTGGTGTACGGGACAGGGGTTATCGCCGGGGAGCTGTTTTTT.

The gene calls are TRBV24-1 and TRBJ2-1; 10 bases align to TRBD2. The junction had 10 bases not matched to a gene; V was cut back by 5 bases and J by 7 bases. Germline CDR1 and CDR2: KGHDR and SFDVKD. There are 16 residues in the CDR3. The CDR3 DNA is TGTGCCACCAGTGGCTTAACGGGACTAGCGATGAATGAGCAGTTCTTC. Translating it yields CATSGLTGLAMNEQFF.

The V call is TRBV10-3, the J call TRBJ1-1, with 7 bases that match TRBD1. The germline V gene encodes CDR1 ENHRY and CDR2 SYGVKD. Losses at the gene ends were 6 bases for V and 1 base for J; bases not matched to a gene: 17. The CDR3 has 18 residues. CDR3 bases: TGTGCCATCAGGGACAGGACGGAGGGTTTCGGGGAGAACACTGAAGCTTTCTTT. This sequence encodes CAIRDRTEGFGENTEAFF.

The CDR3: CASSLFGLVNEQFF. The CDR3 region has the DNA TGTGCCAGCAGCTTATTTGGACTAGTAAATGAGCAGTTCTTC. This chain uses TRBV5-6 with TRBJ2-1, with TRBD2 matching 7 bases. The V and J ends lost 2 bases and 7 bases, in that order; junction bases with no gene match: 6. Germline CDR1 and CDR2: SGHDT and YYEEEE. CDR3 size: 14 residues.

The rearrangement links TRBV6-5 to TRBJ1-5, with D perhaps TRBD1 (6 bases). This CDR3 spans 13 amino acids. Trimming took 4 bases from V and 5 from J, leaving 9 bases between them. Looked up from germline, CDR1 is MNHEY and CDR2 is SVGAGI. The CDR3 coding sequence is TGTGCCAGCAGTTCGACAGGTTATCAGCCCCAGCATTTT. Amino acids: CASSSTGYQPQHF.

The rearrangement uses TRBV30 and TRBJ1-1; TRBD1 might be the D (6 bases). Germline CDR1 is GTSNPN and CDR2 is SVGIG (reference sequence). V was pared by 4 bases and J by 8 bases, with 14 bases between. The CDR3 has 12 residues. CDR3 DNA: TGTGCCTGGACCAGGGGAGGGGTAGAAGCTTTCTTT. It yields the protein CAWTRGGVEAFF.

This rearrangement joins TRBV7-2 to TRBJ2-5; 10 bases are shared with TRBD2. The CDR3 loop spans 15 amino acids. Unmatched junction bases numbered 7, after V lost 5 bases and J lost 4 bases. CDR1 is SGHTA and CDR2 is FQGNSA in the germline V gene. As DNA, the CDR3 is TGTGCCAGCAGCCCCTTAGCGGGAGGTGGAGAGACCCAGTACTTC. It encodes CASSPLAGGGETQYF.

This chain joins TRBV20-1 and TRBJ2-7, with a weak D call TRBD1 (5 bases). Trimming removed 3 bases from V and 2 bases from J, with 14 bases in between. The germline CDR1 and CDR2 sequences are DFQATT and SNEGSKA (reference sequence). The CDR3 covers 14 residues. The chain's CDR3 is CSASQTVGPYEQYF. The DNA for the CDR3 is TGCAGTGCTAGTCAGACAGTAGGCCCCTACGAGCAGTACTTC.

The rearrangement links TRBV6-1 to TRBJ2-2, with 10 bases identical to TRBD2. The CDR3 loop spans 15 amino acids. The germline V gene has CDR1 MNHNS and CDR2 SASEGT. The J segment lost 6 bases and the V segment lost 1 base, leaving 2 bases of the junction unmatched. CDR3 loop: CASSEVGLASGELFF. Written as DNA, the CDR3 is TGTGCCAGCAGTGAAGTGGGACTAGCGTCCGGGGAGCTGTTTTTT.

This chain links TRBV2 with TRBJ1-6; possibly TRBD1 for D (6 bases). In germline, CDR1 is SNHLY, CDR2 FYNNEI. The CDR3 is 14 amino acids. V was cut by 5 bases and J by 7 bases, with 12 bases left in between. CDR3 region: CASSRQVGNSPLHF. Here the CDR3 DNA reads TGTGCCAGCAGTCGACAGGTGGGGAATTCACCCCTCCACTTT.

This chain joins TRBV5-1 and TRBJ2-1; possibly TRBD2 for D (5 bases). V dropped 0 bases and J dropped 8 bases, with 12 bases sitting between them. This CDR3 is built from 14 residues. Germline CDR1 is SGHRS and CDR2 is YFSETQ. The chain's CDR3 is CASSLEASIDEQFF. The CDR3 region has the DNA TGCGCCAGCAGCTTGGAGGCTAGCATCGATGAGCAGTTCTTC.

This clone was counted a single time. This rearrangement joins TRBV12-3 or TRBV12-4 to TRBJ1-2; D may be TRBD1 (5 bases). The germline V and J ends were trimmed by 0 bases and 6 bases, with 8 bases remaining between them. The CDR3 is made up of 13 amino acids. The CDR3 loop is CASSLAQGHGYTF. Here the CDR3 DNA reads TGTGCCAGCAGTTTAGCGCAGGGCCATGGCTACACCTTC.

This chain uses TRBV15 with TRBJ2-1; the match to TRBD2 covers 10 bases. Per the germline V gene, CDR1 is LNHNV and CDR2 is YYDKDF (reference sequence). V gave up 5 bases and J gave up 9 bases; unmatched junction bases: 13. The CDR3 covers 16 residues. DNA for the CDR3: TGTGCCACCAGCGCCCTCCTAGCGGGAGTAGTCGGTGAGCAGTTCTTC. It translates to CATSALLAGVVGEQFF.

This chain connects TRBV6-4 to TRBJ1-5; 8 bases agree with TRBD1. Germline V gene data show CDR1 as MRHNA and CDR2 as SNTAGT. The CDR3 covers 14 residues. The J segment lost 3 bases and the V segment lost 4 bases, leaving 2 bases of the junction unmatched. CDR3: CASSVRGLNQPQHF. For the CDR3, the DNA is TGTGCCAGCAGTGTCAGGGGGCTCAATCAGCCCCAGCATTTT.